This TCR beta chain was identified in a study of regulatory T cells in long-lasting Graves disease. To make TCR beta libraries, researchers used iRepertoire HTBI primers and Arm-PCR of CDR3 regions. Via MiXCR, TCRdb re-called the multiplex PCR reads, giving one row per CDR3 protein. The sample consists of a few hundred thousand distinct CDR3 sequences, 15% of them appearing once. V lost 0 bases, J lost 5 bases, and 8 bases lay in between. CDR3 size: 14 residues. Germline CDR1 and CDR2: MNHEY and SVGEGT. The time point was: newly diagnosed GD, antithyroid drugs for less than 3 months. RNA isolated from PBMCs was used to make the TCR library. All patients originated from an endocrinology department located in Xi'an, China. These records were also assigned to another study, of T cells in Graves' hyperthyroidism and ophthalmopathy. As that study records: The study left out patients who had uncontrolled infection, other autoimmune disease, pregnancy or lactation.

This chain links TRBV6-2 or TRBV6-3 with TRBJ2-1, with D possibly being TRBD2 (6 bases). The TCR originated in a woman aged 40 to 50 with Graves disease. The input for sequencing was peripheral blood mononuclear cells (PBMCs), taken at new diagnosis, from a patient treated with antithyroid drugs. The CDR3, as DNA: TGTGCCAGCAGTTACTCGGGACTCCACAATGAGCAGTTCTTC. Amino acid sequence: CASSYSGLHNEQFF.